The 15 T cell receptor beta chains given below trace back to one sample, sequenced in a study of technical replicates of blood from four donors. TCRdb's copy holds only in-frame clones and misses some; the assay was immunoSEQ multiplex PCR. Found here are 80,000 to 90,000 clones, approximately 94% of them singletons; the top ten hold around 0.25%. Material for sequencing was T cells isolated from PBMCs. These receptors were taken from a human donor in good health.

The chain is built from TRBV11-3 and TRBJ2-3, with D perhaps matching TRBD2 (6 bases). The CDR3 spans 14 residues. V lost 1 base to trimming and J lost 6 bases, with 11 bases between them. The germline V gene has CDR1 SGHNT and CDR2 YENEEA. In DNA, the CDR3 is TGTGCCAGCAGCTTAGTCGGCAGCGGGGATACGCAGTATTTT. Encoded protein: CASSLVGSGDTQYF.

The rearrangement uses TRBV12-5 and TRBJ1-1; D uncertain. The CDR3 extends over 12 amino acids. V lost 7 bases and J 4 bases, leaving 10 bases between the germline ends. Germline assignment: CDR1 LGHNT and CDR2 FRNRAP. CDR3 region: CASAIGGTEAFF. The CDR3 nucleotides read TGTGCTAGTGCAATCGGTGGCACTGAAGCTTTCTTT.

The chain recombines TRBV14 with TRBJ2-7; the D is unclear. V lost 2 bases to trimming and J lost 0 bases, with 14 bases between them. Per germline, CDR1 SGHDN and CDR2 FVKESK. This CDR3 spans 16 amino acids. CDR3 nucleotide sequence: TGTGCCAGCAGCCAATCTGTTGCAGGAACCTCCTACGAGCAGTACTTC. This gives the protein CASSQSVAGTSYEQYF.

This sequence joins TRBV27 and TRBJ2-3; 7 bases match TRBD2. The ends lost 6 bases at V and 2 bases at J; junction bases unmatched: 5. CDR3 length equals 14 residues. CDR1 and CDR2 from the germline V gene are MNHEY and SMNVEV (reference sequence). CDR3 protein: CASRQGLHTDTQYF. The CDR3, as DNA: TGTGCCAGCAGGCAGGGACTACACACAGATACGCAGTATTTT.

The chain uses TRBV5-1 and TRBJ2-7; no clear D. Germline CDR1 is SGHRS and CDR2 is YFSETQ. V was shortened by 1 base and J by 3 bases, with 5 bases between the two germline ends. This CDR3 region has 12 residues. CDR3 sequence (DNA): TGCGCCAGCAGCTTGAACAGCTACGAGCAGTACTTC. It codes for CASSLNSYEQYF. The full variable domain, its missing parts supplied by reference TRBV5-1 and TRBJ2-7, is KAGVTQTPRYLIKTRGQQVTLSCSPISGHRSVSWYQQTPGQGLQFLFEYFSETQRNKGNFPGRFSGRQFSNSRSEMNVSTLELGDSALYLCASSLNSYEQYFGPGTRLTVT.

CDR3 sequence: CASSSGTANYGYTF. CDR3 nucleotide sequence: TGCGCCAGCAGTTCCGGGACAGCTAACTATGGCTACACCTTC. The V and J genes are TRBV10-2 and TRBJ1-2; 7 nucleotides agree with TRBD1. This CDR3 region has 14 residues. In germline, CDR1 is WSHSY, CDR2 SAAADI. J lost 0 bases, V lost 5 bases, and 3 bases had no gene match.

The V and J genes are TRBV5-1 and TRBJ2-1, with D perhaps matching TRBD2 (7 bases). The germline gives CDR1 SGHRS, CDR2 YFSETQ. The CDR3 spans 15 residues. The V and J ends lost 5 bases and 4 bases respectively, with 16 bases between them. CDR3 coding DNA: TGCGCCAGCAGGCCGGGGGGCGGAGGATACAATGAGCAGTTCTTC. Translating gives CASRPGGGGYNEQFF.

The gene calls are TRBV6-5 and TRBJ2-7; perhaps TRBD1 as D (6 bases). This CDR3 spans 15 amino acids. V lost 0 bases and J lost 2, with 11 bases in between. Germline loops: CDR1 MNHEY, CDR2 SVGAGI. CDR3 amino acids: CASSYSGHRAYEQYF. For the CDR3, the DNA is TGTGCCAGCAGTTACTCGGGACACCGAGCCTACGAGCAGTACTTC.

This chain joins TRBV28 and TRBJ2-7; weak D call: TRBD1 (5 bases). V dropped 10 bases and J dropped 3 bases, with 13 bases sitting between them. Germline lookup yields CDR1 MDHEN and CDR2 SYDVKM. The CDR3 extends over 12 amino acids. For the CDR3, the DNA is TGTGCCACCGTAGACAGCTTCTACGAGCAGTACTTC. This gives the protein CATVDSFYEQYF.

The rearrangement links TRBV4-1 to TRBJ1-1, with D possibly matching TRBD1 (6 bases). The CDR3 loop spans 18 amino acids. Trimming left V 2 bases short and J 0 bases short, with 19 bases between. Germline V CDR1 and CDR2: MGHRA, YSYEKL. The CDR3 is CASSQISTGQPMNTEAFF. CDR3 coding DNA: TGCGCCAGCAGCCAAATCTCTACTGGACAGCCTATGAACACTGAAGCTTTCTTT.

Only a few counts were recorded for this clone. The J gene is TRBJ1-5, the V gene TRBV19, with 7 bases fitting TRBD1. The J segment lost 9 bases and the V segment lost 10 bases, leaving 12 bases of the junction unmatched. The germline V gene encodes CDR1 LNHDA and CDR2 SQIVND (reference sequence). The CDR3 contains 13 residues. The CDR3 loop reads CAITGTAGGPQHF. CDR3 nucleotides: TGTGCCATTACCGGGACAGCCGGGGGGCCCCAGCATTTT.

V gene TRBV5-1 combines with J gene TRBJ2-1, with D possibly being TRBD1 (6 bases). CDR1 and CDR2 from the germline V gene are SGHRS and YFSETQ. Trimming took off 3 bases at V and 2 bases at J, with 27 bases between the two ends. This CDR3 is 20 amino acids long. The CDR3 here is CASSWPRDTQQPNPYNEQFF. CDR3 nucleotides: TGCGCCAGCAGCTGGCCCAGGGACACTCAACAGCCTAATCCCTACAATGAGCAGTTCTTC.

This chain uses TRBV19 with TRBJ1-1, with D tentatively TRBD1 (6 bases). This CDR3 contains 17 residues. The V and J ends lost 9 bases and 5 bases respectively, with 28 bases between them. Germline V gives CDR1 LNHDA, CDR2 SQIVND (reference sequence). The CDR3 region is CARVGQTGHIPRTEAFF. The CDR3 nucleotides are TGTGCCAGAGTGGGGCAAACGGGACACATCCCGCGAACTGAAGCTTTCTTT. Complete variable domain (other parts from reference TRBV19 and TRBJ1-1): DGGITQSPKYLFRKEGQNVTLSCEQNLNHDAMYWYRQDPGQGLRLIYYSQIVNDFQKGDIAEGYSVSREKKESFPLTVTSAQKNPTAFYLCARVGQTGHIPRTEAFFGQGTRLTVV.

The chain joins TRBV28 to TRBJ2-1; D not certain. Germline loops: CDR1 MDHEN, CDR2 SYDVKM. With 5 bases removed from V and 8 bases from J, the gap between germline ends came to 13 bases. The CDR3 is 13 amino acids. In DNA, the CDR3 is TGTGCCAGCAGTAGTTTGGCTTTCTATGAGCAGTTCTTC. It encodes CASSSLAFYEQFF.

The V gene is TRBV5-4, the J gene TRBJ2-3, with 8 bases aligning to TRBD2. V was pared by 0 bases and J by 0 bases, with 3 bases of the junction left unmatched. The CDR3 covers 16 residues. Germline lookup yields CDR1 SGHNT and CDR2 YYREEE (reference sequence). The CDR3 loop reads CASSLAERGSTDTQYF. DNA of the CDR3: TGTGCCAGCAGCTTGGCCGAGCGGGGGAGCACAGATACGCAGTATTTT.